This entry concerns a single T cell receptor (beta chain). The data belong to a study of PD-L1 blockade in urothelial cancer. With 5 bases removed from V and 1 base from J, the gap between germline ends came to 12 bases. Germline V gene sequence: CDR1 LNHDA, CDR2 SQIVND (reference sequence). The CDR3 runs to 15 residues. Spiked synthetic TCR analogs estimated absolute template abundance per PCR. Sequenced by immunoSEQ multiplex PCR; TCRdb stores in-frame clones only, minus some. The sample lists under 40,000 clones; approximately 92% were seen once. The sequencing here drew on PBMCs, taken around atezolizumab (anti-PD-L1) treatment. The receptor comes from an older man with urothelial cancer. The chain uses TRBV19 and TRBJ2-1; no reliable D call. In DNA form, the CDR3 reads TGTGCCAGTAGTGCCGTAGCTGATTCCTACAATGAGCAGTTCTTC. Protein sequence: CASSAVADSYNEQFF.